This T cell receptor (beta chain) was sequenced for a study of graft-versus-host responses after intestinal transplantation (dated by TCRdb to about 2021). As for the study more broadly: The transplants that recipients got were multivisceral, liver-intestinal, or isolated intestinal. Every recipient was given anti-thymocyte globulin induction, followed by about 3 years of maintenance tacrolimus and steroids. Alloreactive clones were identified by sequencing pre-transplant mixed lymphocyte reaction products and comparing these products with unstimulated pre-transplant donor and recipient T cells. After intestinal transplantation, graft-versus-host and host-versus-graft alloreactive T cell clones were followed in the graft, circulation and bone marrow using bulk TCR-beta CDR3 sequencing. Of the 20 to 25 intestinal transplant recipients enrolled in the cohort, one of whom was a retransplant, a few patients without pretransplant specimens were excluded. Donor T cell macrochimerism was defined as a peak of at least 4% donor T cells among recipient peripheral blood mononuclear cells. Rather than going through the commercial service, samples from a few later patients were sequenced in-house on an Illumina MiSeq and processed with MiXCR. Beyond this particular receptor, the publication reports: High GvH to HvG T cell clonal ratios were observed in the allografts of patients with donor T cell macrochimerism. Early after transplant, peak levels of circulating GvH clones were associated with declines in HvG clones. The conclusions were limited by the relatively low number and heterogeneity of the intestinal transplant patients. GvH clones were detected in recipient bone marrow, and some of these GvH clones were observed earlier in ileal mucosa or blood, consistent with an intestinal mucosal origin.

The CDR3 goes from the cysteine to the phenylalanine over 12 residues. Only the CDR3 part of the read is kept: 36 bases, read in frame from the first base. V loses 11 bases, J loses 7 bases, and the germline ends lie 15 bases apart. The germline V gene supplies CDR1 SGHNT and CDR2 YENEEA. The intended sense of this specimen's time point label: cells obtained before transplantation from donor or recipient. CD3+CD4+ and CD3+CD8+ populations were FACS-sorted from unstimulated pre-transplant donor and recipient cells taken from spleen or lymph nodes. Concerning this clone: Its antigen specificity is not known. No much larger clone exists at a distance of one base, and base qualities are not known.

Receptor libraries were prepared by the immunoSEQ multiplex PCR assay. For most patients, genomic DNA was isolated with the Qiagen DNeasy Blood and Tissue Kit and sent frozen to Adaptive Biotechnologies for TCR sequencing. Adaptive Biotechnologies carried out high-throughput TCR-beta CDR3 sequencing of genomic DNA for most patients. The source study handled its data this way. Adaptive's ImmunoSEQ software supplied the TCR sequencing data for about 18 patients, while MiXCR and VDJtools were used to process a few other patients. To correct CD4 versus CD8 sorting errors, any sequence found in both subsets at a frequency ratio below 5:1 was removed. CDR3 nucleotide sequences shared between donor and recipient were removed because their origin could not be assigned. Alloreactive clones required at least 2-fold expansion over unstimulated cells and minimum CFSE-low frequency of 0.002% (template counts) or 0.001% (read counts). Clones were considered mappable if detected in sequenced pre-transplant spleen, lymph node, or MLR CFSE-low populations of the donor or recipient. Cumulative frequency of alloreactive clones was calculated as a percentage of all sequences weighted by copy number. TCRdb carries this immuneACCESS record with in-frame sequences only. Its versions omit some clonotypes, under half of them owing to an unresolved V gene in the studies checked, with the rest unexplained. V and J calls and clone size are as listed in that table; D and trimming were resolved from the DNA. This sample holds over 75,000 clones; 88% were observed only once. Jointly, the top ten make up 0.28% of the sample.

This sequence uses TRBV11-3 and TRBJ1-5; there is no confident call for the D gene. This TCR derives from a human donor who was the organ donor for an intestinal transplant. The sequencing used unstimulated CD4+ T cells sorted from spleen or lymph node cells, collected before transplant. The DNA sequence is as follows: TGTGCCCGACGGGGAGTCTGCCAGCCCCAGCATTTT. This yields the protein CARRGVCQPQHF.